This T cell receptor beta chain was sequenced during a study of shared clonotypes between healthy human individuals (dated by TCRdb to 2018 to 2020). About the full investigation: A few men and a couple of women, aged 18 to 49 years, made up the cohort. To increase sequencing depth and limit assay-specific biases, TCR repertoire library preparation and sequencing were carried out by different laboratories using diverse techniques. To estimate repertoire size and how much clonotypes are shared between individuals, the study performed deep sequencing of blood TCR repertoires from a handful of healthy adults. For each donor, CD4 naive and CD4 memory were each given three plates, CD8 naive was given two plates, and CD8 memory was given one plate. Leukapheresis yielded between about 0.85 and 10 billion PBMCs per donor. Paper-wide results and their limitations: Sampling was restricted to blood, and TCR repertoires in tissue are likely to differ from TCR repertoires in blood. Naive subsets generally had larger estimated clonotype richness than memory subsets did. Pairwise subsampling led to the expectation that sequencing depth would affect the degree of clonotype sharing among donors. Compared with non-shared clonotypes, clonotypes shared by all four sorted-subset donors had higher generation probabilities. Even with the large sequencing depth, rarefaction of the sorted-subset datasets indicated that sequencing was incomplete. Sharing across several donors was observed for around 5% of naive CD4, over 3% of naive CD8, about 2.3% of memory CD4, and about 0.4% of memory CD8 clonotypes. Because the study included only a small number of donors, the genetic and exposure-history diversity represented was limited.

TCR CDR3 regions were amplified from genomic DNA by multiplex PCR using the deep immunoSEQ assay. For each cell subset, the extracted genomic DNA was distributed evenly across all wells of several immunoSEQ 96-well plates, and each plate served as one replicate. For sorted subsets, around 200 ng genomic DNA, equal to 30,000 to 35,000 T cell genomes, was loaded into each replicate PCR. The purified libraries were quantified using a Qubit 3.0 fluorometer, sized with a Bioanalyzer 2100, and then quantified again using the KAPA Library Quantification kit. Every immunoSEQ 96-well plate was sequenced on a dedicated single-read 150-cycle Illumina NextSeq 550 flow cell. Per the source publication's procedure: Because the immunoSEQ output included only junctional sequences and no quality scores, the filtering could not be the same as the filtering used for full-length reads. To assign V/J genes and CDR3, sequences were annotated using PyIR, a Python wrapper for IgBLAST v1.9, with IMGT germline references. Reads were removed for weak V/J assignments (E-value above 1e-6), missing CDR3, stop codons, out-of-frame junctions, or ambiguous translated residues. V3J clonotypes were defined as sequences sharing an identical inferred V gene, J gene, and CDR3 amino acid sequence. Percentage overlap between repertoires was calculated by dividing the number of shared unique clonotypes by the size of the smaller repertoire. RTK rarefaction, the Chao1 estimator, and Recon v2.1 estimates of unobserved clonotypes were used to assess repertoire richness. Generation probabilities were computed with OLGA for all TCRbeta clonotypes obtained by the gDNA method from several donors. This immuneACCESS table, as held by TCRdb, lists in-frame sequences with V and J called but not all clones. Of the missing ones, under half trace to an unresolved V gene in checked studies; the others have no known cause. V and J calls and clone size are as listed in that table; D and trimming were resolved from the DNA. This sample holds 2 million to 3 million clones; under 95% were observed only once. The ten most abundant clones make up around 0.37% of the sample.

The cysteine opens and the phenylalanine closes a CDR3 of 16 amino acids. The kept DNA is CDR3 alone, 48 bases in frame from the first base. V lost 5 bases and J lost 0 bases, and the count of bases not matched to a germline gene is 2. Per the germline V gene, MDHEN is the CDR1 and SYDVKM is the CDR2. Healthy HIV-negative adults with no recently reported acute infections or vaccinations were included as donors. Every donor was a Caucasian adult residing in Nashville, Tennessee, USA. CD4+ T cells were enriched through magnetic negative selection, after which naive cells were positively selected on CD45RA and the remaining negative fraction served as the memory subset. Blood was collected by leukapheresis, and PBMCs were isolated by Ficoll-Histopaque density gradient centrifugation and then cryopreserved in liquid nitrogen vapor phase. Analytical flow cytometry was used to check the purity and quantity of every magnetically sorted T cell population. Each sorted fraction had its genomic DNA isolated and then quantified by UV absorbance on a Nanodrop 2000c.

Comment on this clone: This clone's antigen is unknown. Base-call qualities are not available, and no considerably larger clone is one nucleotide away.

Recombination linked TRBV28 to TRBJ2-7, with 15 bases aligning to TRBD2. The sample taken for sequencing was naive CD4+ T cells from PBMCs. Reading the label with the study, this specimen's cell subset or site is: CD45RA+ positively selected. The clonotype was recovered from a man between 18 and 29 years old in good health. Some clones in this sample may be carry-over from other donors' samples. The CDR3 corresponds to CASSGLAGGSSYEQYF. DNA sequence: TGTGCCAGCAGTGGACTAGCGGGAGGGAGCTCCTACGAGCAGTACTTC.